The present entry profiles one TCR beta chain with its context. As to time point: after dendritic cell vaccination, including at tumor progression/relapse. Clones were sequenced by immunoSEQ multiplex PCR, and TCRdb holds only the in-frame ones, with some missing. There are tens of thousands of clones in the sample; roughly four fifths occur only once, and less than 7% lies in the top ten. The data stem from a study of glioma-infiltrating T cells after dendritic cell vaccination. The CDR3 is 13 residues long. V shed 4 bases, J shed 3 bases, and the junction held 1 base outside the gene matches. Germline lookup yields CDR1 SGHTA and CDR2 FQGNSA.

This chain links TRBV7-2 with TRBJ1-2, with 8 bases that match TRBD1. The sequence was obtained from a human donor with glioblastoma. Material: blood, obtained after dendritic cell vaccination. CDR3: CASSWGQDYGYTF. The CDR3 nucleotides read TGTGCCAGCAGCTGGGGACAGGACTATGGCTACACCTTC.